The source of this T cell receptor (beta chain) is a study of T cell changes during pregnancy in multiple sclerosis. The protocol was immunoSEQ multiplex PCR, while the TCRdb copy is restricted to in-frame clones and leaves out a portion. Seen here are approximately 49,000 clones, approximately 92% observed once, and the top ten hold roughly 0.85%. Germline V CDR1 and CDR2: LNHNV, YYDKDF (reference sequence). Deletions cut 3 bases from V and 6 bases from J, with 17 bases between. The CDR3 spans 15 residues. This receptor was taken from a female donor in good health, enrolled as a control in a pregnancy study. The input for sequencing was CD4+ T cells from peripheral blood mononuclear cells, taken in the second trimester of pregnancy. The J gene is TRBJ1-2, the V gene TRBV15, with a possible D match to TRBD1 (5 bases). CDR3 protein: CATSSAKETVDGYTF. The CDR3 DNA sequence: TGTGCCACCAGCAGCGCTAAGGAGACAGTAGATGGCTACACCTTC.